Shown below are 17 T cell receptor beta chains from a single sample sequenced in a study of control samples from healthy donors and cancer patients. The table came from immunoSEQ multiplex PCR; TCRdb's copy has only in-frame clones and leaves some out. The sample has 120,000 or so clones, approximately 90% seen once. Sequenced material: PBMCs. These receptors originate from a woman aged 60-75 years with lung cancer.

The rearrangement joins TRBV6-5 to TRBJ1-2; TRBD1 aligns across 8 bases. V shed 6 bases, J shed 4 bases, and the junction held 4 bases outside the gene matches. The CDR3 spans 13 residues. Germline assignment: CDR1 MNHEY and CDR2 SVGAGI. CDR3 loop: CASRLTGVYGYTF. CDR3 in DNA: TGTGCCAGCAGGCTGACAGGGGTCTATGGCTACACCTTC.

The chain carries TRBV2 and TRBJ2-3; perhaps TRBD1 as D (6 bases). Germline V gene sequence: CDR1 SNHLY, CDR2 FYNNEI. The CDR3 is made up of 13 amino acids. V lost 6 bases and J lost 5, with 12 bases in between. CDR3 in amino acids: CASRWDTGDTQYF. Written as DNA, the CDR3 is TGTGCCAGCAGGTGGGACACCGGAGATACGCAGTATTTT. The full variable domain, rest sourced from reference TRBV2 and TRBJ2-3, is EPEVTQTPSHQVTQMGQEVILRCVPISNHLYFYWYRQILGQKVEFLVSFYNNEISEKSEIFDDQFSVERPDGSNFTLKIRSTKLEDSAMYFCASRWDTGDTQYFGPGTRLTVL.

Only one count was recorded for this clone. Here the CDR3 reads CASSVDRGDYGYTF. The CDR3, as DNA: TGTGCCAGCTCCGTCGACAGGGGTGACTATGGCTACACCTTC. The chain recombines TRBV19 with TRBJ1-2; TRBD1 aligns across 8 bases. V gave up 9 bases and J gave up 3 bases; unmatched junction bases: 9. Per germline, CDR1 LNHDA and CDR2 SQIVND (reference sequence). The CDR3 has 14 amino acids.

The chain links TRBV3-1 (or the pseudogene TRBV3-2) to TRBJ2-7; a weak D match, TRBD1 (6 bases). Germline V gene data show CDR1 as LGHDT and CDR2 as YNNKEL (reference sequence). V was pared by 4 bases and J by 3 bases, with 10 bases between. There are 13 residues in the CDR3. The DNA for the CDR3 is TGTGCCAGCAGCCCGACAGGTCTCTACGAGCAGTACTTC. This codes for CASSPTGLYEQYF.

V is TRBV7-2 and J is TRBJ1-1; 7 nucleotides align to TRBD1. The CDR3 covers 15 residues. Germline assignment: CDR1 SGHTA and CDR2 FQGNSA. V shed 5 bases, J shed 3 bases, and the junction held 9 bases outside the gene matches. CDR3 nucleotides: TGTGCCAGCAGCCAACGACAGGGTGGGTACACTGAAGCTTTCTTT. Its translation: CASSQRQGGYTEAFF.

The rearrangement uses TRBV7-2 and TRBJ2-1; TRBD2 aligns across 8 bases. CDR3 length: 15 residues. CDR1 and CDR2 from the germline V gene are SGHTA and FQGNSA. The junction had 8 bases not matched to a gene; V was cut back by 1 base and J by 9 bases. The CDR3 DNA sequence: TGTGCCAGCAGCTTAGAACGGGGGGGCCGAGGTGAGCAGTTCTTC. Its translation is CASSLERGGRGEQFF.

The rearrangement joins TRBV5-4 to TRBJ2-6; tentative D call: TRBD1 (6 bases). Per the germline V gene, CDR1 is SGHNT and CDR2 is YYREEE (reference sequence). CDR3 size: 16 residues. V lost 7 bases and J 0 bases, leaving 14 bases between the germline ends. DNA for the CDR3: TGTGCCAGCCGGACAGAGGCTCCCTCTGGGGCCAACGTCCTGACTTTC. It yields the protein CASRTEAPSGANVLTF.

This chain links TRBV2 with TRBJ1-5; D perhaps matches TRBD1 (6 bases). From germline, CDR1 is SNHLY and CDR2 FYNNEI. The CDR3 extends over 18 amino acids. Trimming stripped 4 bases from V and 0 bases from J, with 19 bases between. In nucleotides, the CDR3 is TGTGCCAGCAGTGCATTTAGGACAGCCAGCTATAGCAATCAGCCCCAGCATTTT. This encodes CASSAFRTASYSNQPQHF.

CDR3 residues: CASLRGRDYGYTF. In DNA, the CDR3 is TGTGCCAGCTTGAGGGGACGTGACTATGGCTACACCTTC. The rearrangement links TRBV28 to TRBJ1-2, with D possibly TRBD1 on 5 matching bases. Germline CDR1 and CDR2: MDHEN and SYDVKM. The CDR3 is 13 residues long. V was trimmed by 8 bases and J by 3 bases, leaving 13 bases between them.

The chain uses TRBV18 and TRBJ2-6, with a tentative D call TRBD2 (7 bases). Trimming took 3 bases from V and 2 from J, leaving 17 bases between them. The CDR3 totals 18 residues. CDR1 and CDR2 (germline): KGHSH, LQKENI. Here the CDR3 DNA reads TGTGCCAGCTCACCGTCTGAAACAGGGACTACTGGGGCCAACGTCCTGACTTTC. This gives the protein CASSPSETGTTGANVLTF.

The J gene is TRBJ1-1, the V gene TRBV5-6; D perhaps matches TRBD1 (6 bases). The germline V and J ends were trimmed by 3 bases and 2 bases, with 8 bases remaining between them. Germline lookup yields CDR1 SGHDT and CDR2 YYEEEE. There are 13 residues in the CDR3. The CDR3 sequence: CASSWTENTEAFF. The CDR3 DNA reads as TGTGCCAGCAGCTGGACAGAAAACACTGAAGCTTTCTTT.

The chain links TRBV7-9 to TRBJ2-7; the D is unclear. CDR1 SEHNR and CDR2 FQNEAQ come from the germline V gene (reference sequence). The CDR3 consists of 11 residues. Between the trimmed V and J ends, which lost 3 bases and 4 bases, there was a span of 4 bases. The chain's CDR3 is CASSFTYEQYF. Here the CDR3 DNA reads TGTGCCAGCAGCTTTACTTACGAGCAGTACTTC.

The chain couples TRBV4-1 to TRBJ1-4; the D gene is possibly TRBD1 (5 bases). V was trimmed by 4 bases and J by 5 bases, leaving 11 bases between them. The CDR3 spans 14 residues. CDR1 MGHRA and CDR2 YSYEKL come from the germline V gene. CDR3 nucleotides: TGCGCCAGCAGCCGTTCACGGGGGAATGAAAAACTGTTTTTT. Translated, it gives CASSRSRGNEKLFF.

This clone was observed a single time. The chain carries TRBV5-1 and TRBJ2-7; TRBD1 is a possible D gene (6 bases). Trimming removed 5 bases from V and 2 bases from J, with 17 bases in between. CDR3 length: 15 amino acids. Germline assignment: CDR1 SGHRS and CDR2 YFSETQ. CDR3 region: CASRRGTTLAYEQYF. In nucleotides, the CDR3 is TGCGCCAGCAGAAGAGGGACAACGCTAGCCTACGAGCAGTACTTC. Filled out from reference TRBV5-1 and TRBJ2-7, the complete variable domain reads KAGVTQTPRYLIKTRGQQVTLSCSPISGHRSVSWYQQTPGQGLQFLFEYFSETQRNKGNFPGRFSGRQFSNSRSEMNVSTLELGDSALYLCASRRGTTLAYEQYFGPGTRLTVT.

This clone was observed a single time. The V and J genes are TRBV5-1 and TRBJ1-1, with D uncertain. The length of the CDR3 is 13 residues. Trimming left V 1 base short and J 1 base short, with 5 bases between. Per germline, CDR1 SGHRS and CDR2 YFSETQ. In DNA, the CDR3 is TGCGCCAGCAGCTTGACACGGAACACTGAAGCTTTCTTT. Its translation is CASSLTRNTEAFF.

The chain recombines TRBV11-2 with TRBJ2-2; no firm D call. The CDR3 sequence is 11 residues long. Germline V gene lookup returns CDR1 SGHAT and CDR2 FQNNGV. Trimming took 4 bases from V and 5 from J, leaving 2 bases between them. The CDR3 sequence is CASSWTGELFF. In DNA form, the CDR3 reads TGTGCCAGCAGCTGGACCGGGGAGCTGTTTTTT.

The CDR3 coding sequence is TGCGCCAGCAGCCTCCTCGACAGGGCACGGCAGTTCTTC. Translation gives CASSLLDRARQFF. This chain joins TRBV4-1 and TRBJ2-1, with 7 positions matching TRBD1. Germline V gene sequence: CDR1 MGHRA, CDR2 YSYEKL. The J segment lost 12 bases and the V segment lost 4 bases, leaving 9 bases of the junction unmatched. This CDR3 has 13 residues.